A single sample gave rise to the 32 T cell receptor beta chains below, sequenced in a study of spatial heterogeneity in lung cancer. Study-level results: Counts that tracked tumor mutation counts were those of expanded intratumoral alpha and beta TCRs.

As to time point: sample taken at primary tumor resection. One entry per CDR3 protein results from TCRdb running MiXCR on the 5' RACE reads. This repertoire shows fewer than 6,500 distinct CDR3 sequences, 7.7% found once; its top ten account for around 27%. Their recognized antigens are unknown. The source material was lung tumor tissue, sampled at surgery. These receptor sequences come from a female donor with early-stage non-small cell lung cancer.

This clonotype counts as medium-sized (0.01 to 0.1%). A library prepared for alpha chains yielded this beta chain as an off-target read; its size is of little meaning. This chain links TRBV19 with TRBJ2-2, with TRBD2 matching 7 bases. Germline-derived CDR1 and CDR2 are LNHDA and SQIVND (reference sequence). The J segment lost 0 bases and the V segment lost 7 bases, leaving 5 bases of the junction unmatched. This CDR3 has 15 amino acids. CDR3 protein: CASIPSGANTGELFF. CDR3 DNA sequence: TGTGCCAGTATCCCCAGCGGGGCGAACACCGGGGAGCTGTTTTTT. Together with reference TRBV19 and TRBJ2-2, the CDR3 gives the full variable domain: DGGITQSPKYLFRKEGQNVTLSCEQNLNHDAMYWYRQDPGQGLRLIYYSQIVNDFQKGDIAEGYSVSREKKESFPLTVTSAQKNPTAFYLCASIPSGANTGELFFGEGSRLTVL.

By share, this clonotype counts as medium-sized (0.01 to 0.1%). This beta chain is a stray sequence in a library constructed for alpha chains; its clone size is not meaningful. The chain joins TRBV4-3 to TRBJ2-3, with D perhaps TRBD2 (5 bases). The germline V gene has CDR1 LGHNA and CDR2 YSLEER. V lost 0 bases and J lost 2, with 18 bases in between. The CDR3 has 18 residues. The CDR3 spells CASSQDPLPDWFTDTQYF. The CDR3 DNA reads TGCGCCAGCAGCCAAGATCCCCTCCCGGACTGGTTCACAGATACGCAGTATTTT.

As concerns this clonotype: Within a library made for alpha chains, this beta chain is off target, and its count is uninformative. For the CDR3, the DNA is TGTGCCAGCAGTTCCCCGGGACTCCTCGGGAGTGAGCAGTTCTTC. Its protein is CASSSPGLLGSEQFF. The rearrangement uses TRBV28 and TRBJ2-1; D may be TRBD2 (6 bases). Germline CDR1 reads MDHEN; CDR2 reads SYDVKM. V lost 4 bases and J lost 9, with 19 bases in between. CDR3 length: 15 residues.

In this sample, this clonotype turned up many times. As an off-target read in a library built for alpha chains, this beta chain has a frequency of little significance. J is TRBJ2-1 and V is TRBV20-1; D is uncertain. This CDR3 is built from 12 residues. Germline loops: CDR1 DFQATT, CDR2 SNEGSKA (reference sequence). Trimming stripped 1 base from V and 4 bases from J, with 5 bases between. The CDR3 spells CSARGGYNEQFF. CDR3 nucleotide sequence: TGCAGTGCTAGAGGGGGTTACAATGAGCAGTTCTTC.

In its sample, this clonotype was seen many times. The library was built for alpha chains, so this beta chain is an off-target read and its size means little. This chain joins TRBV7-9 and TRBJ2-5; no firm D call. Trimming removed 6 bases at V and 4 bases at J, with 24 bases between. CDR1 and CDR2 from the germline V gene are SEHNR and FQNEAQ (reference sequence). This CDR3 comprises 17 residues. The CDR3 loop reads CASSPTRRFGQGETQYF. The CDR3 nucleotides read TGTGCCAGCAGTCCGACGCGAAGGTTCGGGCAAGGAGAGACCCAGTACTTC.

This clonotype was seen ten or more times. The library was designed around alpha chains, so this beta chain is a stray read whose abundance carries little weight. V gene TRBV5-1 combines with J gene TRBJ2-5, with D possibly TRBD2 on 7 matching bases. Germline CDR1 is SGHRS and CDR2 is YFSETQ. Trimming cost V 7 bases and J 3 bases, with 10 bases left between them. The CDR3 covers 12 residues. For the CDR3, the DNA is TGCGCCAGCGGGGGGGCAGAAGAGACCCAGTACTTC. Encoded protein: CASGGAEETQYF.

This clonotype was seen many times. Since it is a stray read in a library aimed at alpha chains, this beta chain has a size that is not meaningful. The gene calls are TRBV7-2 and TRBJ2-5, with TRBD2 identical over 12 bases. V lost 8 bases to trimming and J lost 5 bases; unmatched junction nucleotides: 6. This CDR3 has 14 amino acids. Germline-derived CDR1 and CDR2 are SGHTA and FQGNSA. The CDR3 DNA reads as TGTGCCAGCCGACTAGCGGGGGTTGGGGAGACCCAGTACTTC. This gives the protein CASRLAGVGETQYF.

This clonotype was seen ten or more times. Found in a library prepared for alpha chains, this beta chain is an off-target read, and its abundance has little meaning. The V call is TRBV2, the J call TRBJ2-2, with 13 positions matching TRBD2. In germline, CDR1 is SNHLY, CDR2 FYNNEI. Trimming cost V 8 bases and J 3 bases; bases outside gene matches: 9. This CDR3 has 17 residues. CDR3 bases: TGTGCCAGCTCAGGACTAGCGGGGGTGTCACACACCGGGGAGCTGTTTTTT. Encoded protein: CASSGLAGVSHTGELFF. The variable domain in full, completed from reference TRBV2 and TRBJ2-2, reads EPEVTQTPSHQVTQMGQEVILRCVPISNHLYFYWYRQILGQKVEFLVSFYNNEISEKSEIFDDQFSVERPDGSNFTLKIRSTKLEDSAMYFCASSGLAGVSHTGELFFGEGSRLTVL.

This clonotype ranks as medium-sized (0.01 to 0.1%). A library made for alpha chains picked up this beta chain off target, so its size means little. The genes are TRBV7-2 and TRBJ1-4, with 9 positions matching TRBD1. Losses at the gene ends were 5 bases for V and 5 bases for J; bases not matched to a gene: 6. CDR1 and CDR2 (germline): SGHTA, FQGNSA. The CDR3 sequence is 15 residues long. The CDR3 DNA is TGTGCCAGCAGCCAACAGGGGGCAGCCAATGAAAAACTGTTTTTT. As protein: CASSQQGAANEKLFF.

By sample share, this clonotype is medium-sized. The library was prepared for alpha chains; this beta chain is a stray read, so its frequency means little. This chain connects TRBV2 to TRBJ2-5; no clear D gene. V shed 9 bases and J shed 1 base, with 6 bases lying between them. Germline-derived CDR1 and CDR2 are SNHLY and FYNNEI. The CDR3 is made up of 11 amino acids. The CDR3 is CASTPQETQYF. CDR3 nucleotide sequence: TGTGCCAGTACACCCCAAGAGACCCAGTACTTC.

By its share, this clonotype is medium-sized. The size of this beta chain means little, since it is a stray read in a library made for alpha chains. The chain combines TRBV5-1 with TRBJ1-1; D gene uncertain. The CDR3 is 13 residues long. Deletions cut 5 bases from V and 6 bases from J, with 14 bases between. The germline V gene has CDR1 SGHRS and CDR2 YFSETQ. CDR3 loop: CASRNGPGPEAFF. For the CDR3, the DNA is TGCGCCAGCAGAAATGGTCCAGGACCTGAAGCTTTCTTT.

Remarks on this clonotype: This beta chain slipped into a library made for alpha chains as a stray read, so its size is not meaningful. V and J are TRBV28 and TRBJ2-1; 10 nucleotides agree with TRBD2. The CDR3 consists of 15 residues. Unmatched junction bases numbered 7, after V lost 3 bases and J lost 8 bases. In germline, CDR1 is MDHEN, CDR2 SYDVKM. In DNA, the CDR3 is TGTGCCAGCAGTTTCTCTGGGACTAGCGTCGATGAGCAGTTCTTC. This codes for CASSFSGTSVDEQFF.

This clonotype has ten or more counts. This beta chain is a stray read from a library made for alpha chains; its abundance is not meaningful. The rearrangement links TRBV2 to TRBJ2-3; D perhaps matches TRBD1 (5 bases). Trimming cost V 3 bases and J 0 bases, with 10 bases left between them. CDR3 length equals 15 residues. Germline V gene sequence: CDR1 SNHLY, CDR2 FYNNEI. CDR3 amino acids: CASSDQGTSTDTQYF. The CDR3 DNA follows: TGTGCCAGCAGTGATCAGGGTACCAGCACAGATACGCAGTATTTT.

This clonotype was counted at least ten times. This beta chain represents an off-target read in a library built for alpha chains; its size is of limited meaning. The rearrangement uses TRBV2 and TRBJ2-2; D gene uncertain. Germline V gene data show CDR1 as SNHLY and CDR2 as FYNNEI. This CDR3 region has 13 residues. Trimming left V 2 bases short and J 8 bases short, with 9 bases between. The CDR3 region has the DNA TGTGCCAGCAGTGAATCTCGCCCAGGGGAGCTGTTTTTT. The encoded protein is CASSESRPGELFF. Full variable domain (missing parts from reference TRBV2 and TRBJ2-2): EPEVTQTPSHQVTQMGQEVILRCVPISNHLYFYWYRQILGQKVEFLVSFYNNEISEKSEIFDDQFSVERPDGSNFTLKIRSTKLEDSAMYFCASSESRPGELFFGEGSRLTVL.

This clonotype is judged medium-sized. A library prepared for alpha chains yielded this beta chain as an off-target read; its size is of little meaning. The genes are TRBV4-3 and TRBJ1-2; D gene ambiguous. Trimming took 0 bases from V and 0 from J, leaving 5 bases between them. The CDR3 loop spans 14 amino acids. Per the germline V gene, CDR1 is LGHNA and CDR2 is YSLEER. The DNA for the CDR3 is TGCGCCAGCAGCCAAGATTCAACTAACTATGGCTACACCTTC. This gives the protein CASSQDSTNYGYTF.

This clonotype was counted many times. A library made for alpha chains picked up this beta chain off target, so its size means little. The rearrangement uses TRBV6-2 or TRBV6-3 and TRBJ2-7; the match to TRBD2 covers 8 bases. The CDR3 runs 13 residues. Trimming at V came to 7 bases and at J to 0 bases, leaving 2 bases not matched to a gene. Germline V gene sequence: CDR1 MNHEY, CDR2 SVGEGT. CDR3 protein: CASTTSGSYEQYF. DNA of the CDR3: TGTGCCAGCACTACTAGCGGCTCCTACGAGCAGTACTTC.

This clonotype was seen repeatedly, ten times or more. Because the library targeted alpha chains, this beta chain is an off-target read whose size means little. Here the CDR3 DNA reads TGTGCCTGGAGTAGTCCACAGGGGCCAGGGGAGCAGTACTTC. This encodes CAWSSPQGPGEQYF. V and J are TRBV30 and TRBJ2-7, with 7 bases lining up with TRBD1. V lost 2 bases, J lost 7 bases, and 11 bases stayed unmatched. Germline CDR1 and CDR2: GTSNPN and SVGIG (reference sequence). The CDR3 is made up of 14 amino acids.

This clonotype has ten or more counts. Since it is a stray read in a library aimed at alpha chains, this beta chain has a size that is not meaningful. V is TRBV7-2 and J is TRBJ2-3; tentative D call: TRBD2 (5 bases). The CDR3 runs 16 residues. The V gene lost 5 bases and the J gene lost 0 bases, with 15 bases spanning the gap. Germline V gives CDR1 SGHTA, CDR2 FQGNSA. The CDR3 coding sequence is TGTGCCAGCAGCCCCTACCTAGCACAAAGCACAGATACGCAGTATTTT. Translation gives CASSPYLAQSTDTQYF.

This clonotype has at least ten counts. This beta chain appears as a stray read in a library generated for alpha chains; its size is not informative. The rearrangement links TRBV4-3 to TRBJ1-2; D may be TRBD1 (6 bases). The CDR3 has 14 residues. Between the trimmed V and J ends, which lost 1 base and 8 bases, there was a span of 14 bases. Per the germline V gene, CDR1 is LGHNA and CDR2 is YSLEER. As DNA, the CDR3 is TGCGCCAGCAGCCAAGGGGCAGGGGTTGGCGGCTACACCTTC. Protein: CASSQGAGVGGYTF.

This clonotype was seen ten or more times. For a library built for alpha chains, this beta chain is a stray read; little rests on its size. The chain employs TRBV7-8 and TRBJ1-5; D is perhaps TRBD1 (6 bases). The CDR3 contains 14 residues. Germline CDR1 reads SGHVS; CDR2 reads FQNEAQ. Trimming cost V 4 bases and J 2 bases, with 9 bases left between them. CDR3 residues: CASSSNRGNQPQHF. Written as DNA, the CDR3 is TGTGCCAGCAGCTCGAACAGGGGCAATCAGCCCCAGCATTTT.

The sample holds many counts of this clonotype. This beta chain is a stray sequence in a library constructed for alpha chains; its clone size is not meaningful. The CDR3 loop is CASSVQRANYGYTF. CDR3 sequence (DNA): TGTGCCAGCAGTGTACAACGAGCTAACTATGGCTACACCTTC. This chain connects TRBV6-5 to TRBJ1-2; the D is unclear. Trimming cost V 5 bases and J 0 bases, with 10 bases left between them. There are 14 residues in the CDR3. CDR1 MNHEY and CDR2 SVGAGI come from the germline V gene.

This clonotype was counted many times. A library made for alpha chains picked up this beta chain off target, so its size means little. The chain recombines TRBV3-1 with TRBJ2-7; unclear D gene. The CDR3 contains 11 residues. The V gene lost 3 bases and the J gene lost 6 bases, with 6 bases spanning the gap. Germline V lookup: CDR1 LGHDT, CDR2 YNNKEL (reference sequence). CDR3 bases: TGTGCCAGCAGCCAGGGTGGCGAGCAGTACTTC. Amino acids: CASSQGGEQYF.

Judged by abundance, this clonotype is medium-sized (0.01 to 0.1%). The library was built for alpha chains, so this beta chain is an off-target read and its size means little. This rearrangement joins TRBV12-3 or TRBV12-4 to TRBJ1-5; D remains ambiguous. This CDR3 contains 13 residues. Trimming shortened V by 4 bases and J by 5 bases, and 9 bases separated the two germline ends. The CDR3 coding sequence is TGTGCCAGCAGTTATCGGCCCGATCAGCCCCAGCATTTT. Protein product: CASSYRPDQPQHF.

Ten or more counts support this clonotype. This beta chain is a stray read from a library made for alpha chains; its abundance is not meaningful. This chain links TRBV20-1 with TRBJ2-4; 7 positions match TRBD2. Losses at the gene ends were 3 bases for V and 4 bases for J; bases not matched to a gene: 6. The germline CDR1 and CDR2 sequences are DFQATT and SNEGSKA (reference sequence). There are 14 residues in the CDR3. CDR3 in DNA: TGCAGTGCTAGGAAGGGCGGGGGTAAAAACATTCAGTACTTC. It is translated as CSARKGGGKNIQYF.

At least ten counts were recorded for this clonotype. This beta chain is an unintended read in a library built for alpha chains; its size means little. V and J are TRBV20-1 and TRBJ2-1, with a weak D call TRBD2 (5 bases). V was clipped by 5 bases and J by 10 bases, with 9 bases between them. The CDR3 totals 10 residues. Germline CDR1 is DFQATT and CDR2 is SNEGSKA (reference sequence). CDR3 loop: CSAGEREQFF. The CDR3 DNA reads TGCAGTGCTGGGGAGCGGGAGCAGTTCTTC.

By share, this clonotype ranks as medium-sized. This beta chain lies outside the target of a library built for alpha chains; its clone size means little. The chain is built from TRBV5-1 and TRBJ2-5; 10 bases map to TRBD2. Germline trimming cut 0 bases from V and 1 base from J; bases unmatched to any gene: 6. This CDR3 is built from 17 residues. Germline CDR1 reads SGHRS; CDR2 reads YFSETQ. The CDR3 is CASSLALAGALQETQYF. The CDR3 DNA reads TGCGCCAGCAGCTTGGCGCTAGCGGGAGCTCTCCAAGAGACCCAGTACTTC.

This clonotype is medium-sized within its sample. The library was prepared for alpha chains; this beta chain is a stray read, so its frequency means little. This chain links TRBV7-6 with TRBJ2-7; either TRBD1 or TRBD2 may supply D (6 bases each). From germline, CDR1 is SGHVS and CDR2 FNYEAQ. V lost 0 bases, J lost 2 bases, and 11 bases lay in between. The CDR3 spans 15 residues. CDR3 DNA: TGTGCCAGCAGCTTAGCGGGGGGCCCCGCCTACGAGCAGTACTTC. It encodes CASSLAGGPAYEQYF.

This clonotype has a count of ten or more. The library was prepared for alpha chains; this beta chain is a stray read, so its frequency means little. The chain uses TRBV7-8 and TRBJ2-7; TRBD1 matches 11 bases. The CDR3 covers 16 residues. Germline V gene data show CDR1 as SGHVS and CDR2 as FQNEAQ. V shed 3 bases, J shed 6 bases, and the junction held 10 bases outside the gene matches. In DNA, the CDR3 is TGTGCCAGCAGCTTGGAAAGTCGGACAGGGGGCTTCGAGCAGTACTTC. The encoded protein is CASSLESRTGGFEQYF.

By share of the sample, this clonotype is medium-sized. This beta chain appears as a stray read in a library generated for alpha chains; its size is not informative. The V call is TRBV6-2 or TRBV6-3, the J call TRBJ2-4; 9 positions match TRBD2. Trimming cost V 6 bases and J 0 bases; bases outside gene matches: 9. This CDR3 contains 17 residues. Germline assignment: CDR1 MNHEY and CDR2 SVGEGT. The CDR3 spells CASSALAGPIAKNIQYF. The DNA of the CDR3 is TGTGCCAGCAGCGCCCTAGCGGGACCAATAGCCAAAAACATTCAGTACTTC.

This clonotype has at least ten counts. Because the library targeted alpha chains, this beta chain is an off-target read whose size means little. The rearrangement links TRBV6-6 to TRBJ1-1; 7 nucleotides match TRBD1. The germline V gene encodes CDR1 MNHNY and CDR2 SVGAGI (reference sequence). This CDR3 is 14 amino acids long. V was clipped by 6 bases and J by 3 bases; unmatched bases: 7. The CDR3 DNA reads as TGTGCCAGCAGGCCCCCGGGACAGTACACTGAAGCTTTCTTT. Residues: CASRPPGQYTEAFF.

This clonotype was detected ten times or more. Since the library was made to target alpha chains, this beta chain is a stray read and its abundance is not meaningful. The chain joins TRBV7-6 to TRBJ2-1; D gene ambiguous. Germline loops: CDR1 SGHVS, CDR2 FNYEAQ. V was shortened by 5 bases and J by 6 bases, with 17 bases between the two germline ends. The length of the CDR3 is 15 residues. The CDR3 reads CASSPSATSSNEQFF. The DNA for the CDR3 is TGTGCCAGCAGCCCCAGCGCCACCTCTTCCAATGAGCAGTTCTTC.

In its sample, this clonotype was seen many times. The library was prepared for alpha chains; this beta chain is a stray read, so its frequency means little. The J gene is TRBJ2-1, the V gene TRBV24-1; TRBD1 aligns across 9 bases. Germline CDR1 and CDR2: KGHDR and SFDVKD. This CDR3 region has 16 residues. V trimming: 3 bases; J trimming: 7 bases; junction bases outside the gene matches: 9. The CDR3 region has the DNA TGTGCCACCAGTGATCCCCAGGGACAGGGCCGAAATGAGCAGTTCTTC. Translating it yields CATSDPQGQGRNEQFF.